A single sample gave rise to the 15 T cell receptor beta chains below, sequenced in a study of T cells in Graves' hyperthyroidism and ophthalmopathy. What was amplified from RNA transcripts were TCR beta CDR3 regions. The TCR CDR3 was amplified in a first-round RT-PCR using the HTBI primer set. One entry per CDR3 protein, called by TCRdb with MiXCR from the multiplex PCR reads. The sample gives 380,000 or so distinct CDR3 sequences, approximately 14% of which show up once; around 25% is in the top ten. The sample comprised blood. These receptors all stem from a young woman with Graves' hyperthyroidism.

V is TRBV9 and J is TRBJ2-1; 7 nucleotides line up with TRBD2. This CDR3 has 16 amino acids. Germline CDR1 is SGDLS and CDR2 is YYNGEE. J gave up 10 bases and V 2 bases, and 15 bases lay outside the gene matches. The CDR3 DNA is TGTGCCAGCAGCGTGACACCGGGACTAACGGGAAGGGAGCAGTTCTTC. The encoded protein is CASSVTPGLTGREQFF.

This clonotype has at least ten counts. The V call is TRBV12-5, the J call TRBJ2-2; 8 bases agree with TRBD1. V dropped 6 bases and J dropped 3; count of bases not matched to a gene: 3. CDR3 length: 14 residues. CDR1 is LGHNT, CDR2 FRNRAP, per germline. CDR3 in DNA: TGTGCTAGTGGAGACAGGGGATACACCGGGGAGCTGTTTTTT. This codes for CASGDRGYTGELFF.

In this sample, this clonotype turned up many times. The CDR3 loop is CASSLMTGAHEAFF. CDR3 nucleotides: TGTGCCAGCAGTTTAATGACAGGGGCCCACGAAGCTTTCTTT. The chain couples TRBV28 to TRBJ1-1; the match to TRBD1 covers 8 bases. V trimming: 2 bases; J trimming: 8 bases; junction bases outside the gene matches: 7. The CDR3 totals 14 residues. In germline, CDR1 is MDHEN, CDR2 SYDVKM.

The sample holds a few counts of this clonotype. V usage is TRBV19 and J usage is TRBJ1-5; D unresolved. Trimming stripped 3 bases from V and 5 bases from J, with 14 bases between. Germline CDR1 reads LNHDA; CDR2 reads SQIVND (reference sequence). CDR3 length equals 15 residues. The CDR3: CASSIFLGRDQPQHF. The DNA for the CDR3 is TGTGCCAGTAGTATTTTCTTGGGGAGGGATCAGCCCCAGCATTTT.

Ten or more counts support this clonotype. V gene TRBV28 combines with J gene TRBJ2-7; 9 nucleotides align to TRBD1. The CDR3 sequence is 17 residues long. V shed 5 bases, J shed 3 bases, and the junction held 14 bases outside the gene matches. Germline assignment: CDR1 MDHEN and CDR2 SYDVKM. CDR3 nucleotide sequence: TGTGCCAGCAGTCCGCCGGACAGGGGCCCTTTCCGCTACGAGCAGTACTTC. Protein sequence: CASSPPDRGPFRYEQYF.

The chain couples TRBV28 to TRBJ2-1; 16 positions agree with TRBD2. Trimming took 6 bases from V and 16 from J; bases not matched to a gene: 9. This CDR3 has 14 amino acids. Germline V gives CDR1 MDHEN, CDR2 SYDVKM. The CDR3 DNA follows: TGTGCCAGCAGCCGACGGGGACTAGCGGGAGGGGATTTCTTC. This translates into CASSRRGLAGGDFF.

Comment on this clonotype: This may be a read error, as it is one base from a much larger clone. This rearrangement joins TRBV24-1 to TRBJ2-5, with D unclear. The CDR3 runs to 13 residues. Per the germline V gene, CDR1 is KGHDR and CDR2 is SFDVKD. In DNA, the CDR3 is TGTGCCACCGGTGACCATGGTGGGGAGACCCAGTACTTC. This translates into CATGDHGGETQYF.

This clonotype was picked up many times. CDR3 amino acids: CASRPDRGNTEAFF. The CDR3 bases are TGTGCCAGCAGGCCCGACAGGGGGAACACTGAAGCTTTCTTT. The chain uses TRBV2 and TRBJ1-1; TRBD1 aligns across 8 bases. From germline, CDR1 is SNHLY and CDR2 FYNNEI. The CDR3 runs to 14 residues. Trimming cost V 6 bases and J 1 base; bases outside gene matches: 4.

This clonotype was picked up a small number of times. The V gene is TRBV5-6, the J gene TRBJ1-4; weak D call: TRBD1 (5 bases). CDR3 length: 14 amino acids. Trimming stripped 6 bases from V and 5 bases from J, with 14 bases between. Germline-derived CDR1 and CDR2 are SGHDT and YYEEEE. The chain's CDR3 is CASMGTGRNEKLFF. The CDR3 region has the DNA TGTGCCAGCATGGGTACGGGACGGAATGAAAAACTGTTTTTT.

The chain carries TRBV6-1 and TRBJ2-2, with a possible D match to TRBD1 (6 bases). The germline gives CDR1 MNHNS, CDR2 SASEGT. The CDR3 contains 14 residues. Trimming cost V 6 bases and J 0 bases, with 8 bases left between them. CDR3 nucleotide sequence: TGTGCCAGCAGAAGGACAGCGAACACCGGGGAGCTGTTTTTT. Translating gives CASRRTANTGELFF.

This chain uses TRBV19 with TRBJ1-2, with TRBD1 matching over 8 bases. There are 15 residues in the CDR3. V was pared by 7 bases and J by 2 bases, with 9 bases of the junction left unmatched. Germline lookup yields CDR1 LNHDA and CDR2 SQIVND (reference sequence). CDR3 sequence reads: CASIDRGFSNYGYTF. The CDR3 DNA sequence: TGTGCCAGTATCGACAGGGGATTCTCCAACTATGGCTACACCTTC.

The chain carries TRBV18 and TRBJ2-7; TRBD2 might be the D (5 bases). Trimming shortened V by 3 bases and J by 7 bases, and 16 bases separated the two germline ends. In germline, CDR1 is KGHSH, CDR2 LQKENI. The CDR3 runs 14 residues. The CDR3 DNA is TGTGCCAGCTCACCCACGAGGGCTTGGGGAGAGCAGTACTTC. It codes for CASSPTRAWGEQYF.

Many counts were recorded for this clonotype. The V gene is TRBV6-5, the J gene TRBJ2-1, with 8 bases lining up with TRBD2. Trimming at V came to 1 base and at J to 3 bases, leaving 5 bases not matched to a gene. The germline V gene has CDR1 MNHEY and CDR2 SVGAGI. The CDR3 runs 16 residues. CDR3: CASSYFLAGLYNEQFF. CDR3 DNA: TGTGCCAGCAGTTACTTCCTAGCGGGTCTCTACAATGAGCAGTTCTTC.

This clonotype was counted ten times or more. V and J are TRBV11-2 and TRBJ1-1; unclear D gene. The CDR3 runs to 14 residues. With 5 bases removed from V and 1 base from J, the gap between germline ends came to 11 bases. CDR1 and CDR2 from the germline V gene are SGHAT and FQNNGV. The CDR3 DNA reads TGTGCCAGCAGCCAGACCTCAGGGAACACTGAAGCTTTCTTT. As protein: CASSQTSGNTEAFF.

This clonotype was counted at least ten times. This chain's CDR3 is CASSYSVGLGQVNTEAFF. CDR3 DNA: TGTGCCAGCAGTTACTCCGTGGGACTAGGACAGGTGAACACTGAAGCTTTCTTT. V gene TRBV6-2 or TRBV6-3 combines with J gene TRBJ1-1; 7 bases map to TRBD1. With 0 bases clipped from V and 0 bases from J, the junction kept 10 bases outside the gene matches. This CDR3 region has 18 residues. Per the germline V gene, CDR1 is MNHEY and CDR2 is SVGEGT.